Listed below are T cell receptor beta chains from one sample, sequenced in a study of long-term antiretroviral therapy in people with HIV. The assay was immunoSEQ multiplex PCR, and TCRdb's table has in-frame clones only and misses some. The data hold tens of thousands of clones, with approximately 84% observed a single time. This sample comprised unsorted PBMCs, obtained 0.5 years after starting antiretroviral therapy. These receptors all come from a young man with HIV. CDR3s include the opening cysteine and the closing phenylalanine or tryptophan. A D gene is named only where the DNA matches it firmly. Part of the rows lack a size; the others show once, few, many or a class for expanded clones.

cdr3_length	d_call	clone_size	j_call	v_call	cdr3_nt	cdr3_aa
13	NA	few	TRBJ1-6	TRBV7-2	TGTGCCAGCAGCTTAGATGGGGGATCACCCCTCCACTTT	CASSLDGGSPLHF
16	TRBD2	NA	TRBJ2-2	TRBV18	TGTGCCAGCTCACCAAGCGGGGGGGCCCACACCGGGGAGCTGTTTTTT	CASSPSGGAHTGELFF
16	NA	NA	TRBJ1-1	TRBV7-2	TGTGCCAGCAGCTCGGGAGCAGACAGCCTTTTCCGTTCAGCTTTCTTT	CASSSGADSLFRSAFF
15	TRBD1	NA	TRBJ2-2	TRBV27	TGTGCCAGCAGCCGGGACAGAACTTACACCGGGGAGCTGTTTTTT	CASSRDRTYTGELFF
16	TRBD2	NA	TRBJ2-1	TRBV11-3	TGTGCCAGCAGCTCAAGAGCGGGGAGCTCCTACAATGAGCAGTTCTTC	CASSSRAGSSYNEQFF
11	NA	NA	TRBJ2-5	TRBV20-1	TGCAGTGCTAGCTTCGGGGAGACCCAGTACTTC	CSASFGETQYF
14	NA	NA	TRBJ1-5	TRBV30	TGTGCCTGGAAAACTCCAGGGGGCAATCAGCCCCAGCATTTT	CAWKTPGGNQPQHF
17	TRBD2	NA	TRBJ2-3	TRBV4-3	TGCGCCAGCAGCCAAGATGTAGCGGGAGGGATCGCAGATACGCAGTATTTT	CASSQDVAGGIADTQYF
14	NA	NA	TRBJ2-3	TRBV5-4	TGTGCCAGCAGCGTCAAAAGGGGTGTAGATACGCAGTATTTT	CASSVKRGVDTQYF
14	NA	NA	TRBJ1-5	TRBV4-3	TGCGCCAGCAGCCAGATAACAGGGAGTCAGCCCCAGCATTTT	CASSQITGSQPQHF
15	NA	NA	TRBJ2-4	TRBV15	TGTGCCACCAGCAGAATAATCCTCGCCAAAAACATTCAGTACTTC	CATSRIILAKNIQYF
17	NA	NA	TRBJ2-3	TRBV7-9	TGTGCCAGCAGCTCACCCCTCCAGGGGCCCCCCACAGATACGCAGTATTTT	CASSSPLQGPPTDTQYF
14	TRBD2	NA	TRBJ2-7	TRBV9	TGTGCCAGCAGCGGGGGGACTACAACCTACGAGCAGTACTTC	CASSGGTTTYEQYF
15	NA	NA	TRBJ2-3	TRBV25-1	TGTGCCAGCAGTGGATGGGAGGAGGGCACAGATACGCAGTATTTT	CASSGWEEGTDTQYF
15	TRBD1	NA	TRBJ1-2	TRBV7-9	TGTGCCAGCAGTTTCGGACAGGGGGCTGCCTATGGCTACACCTTC	CASSFGQGAAYGYTF
16	NA	NA	TRBJ1-4	TRBV15	TGTGCCACCAGCAGAGATACAGCAGCAACTAATGAAAAACTGTTTTTT	CATSRDTAATNEKLFF
14	NA	NA	TRBJ2-3	TRBV5-3	TGTGCCAGAAGCTTGGTGGACACAGACGATACGCAGTATTTT	CARSLVDTDDTQYF
14	NA	NA	TRBJ1-2	TRBV7-9	TGTGCCAGCAGCTTATCAGGTGGAACTAGGGGCTACACCTTC	CASSLSGGTRGYTF
16	NA	NA	TRBJ2-3	TRBV27	TGTGCCAGCAGTTTATATTGGCTGGCTAGCACAGATACGCAGTATTTT	CASSLYWLASTDTQYF
15	TRBD2	NA	TRBJ2-1	TRBV27	TGTGCCAGCAGTTTCCATGCTAGCGGGAGCTATGAGCAGTTCTTC	CASSFHASGSYEQFF
13	NA	NA	TRBJ2-1	TRBV7-3	TGTGCCAGCAGCTTAGGCGGGGTTGATGAGCAGTTCTTC	CASSLGGVDEQFF
15	NA	NA	TRBJ1-5	TRBV2	TGTGCCAGCAAGATCGGGGCGGGGGGCAATCAGCCCCAGCATTTT	CASKIGAGGNQPQHF
13	NA	NA	TRBJ1-2	TRBV19	TGTGCCAGTAACATGGACGGTGCCTATGGCTACACCTTC	CASNMDGAYGYTF
11	NA	NA	TRBJ2-3	TRBV7-2	TGTGCCAGCAGCTTCGGGAGTACGCAGTATTTT	CASSFGSTQYF
17	NA	NA	TRBJ1-6	TRBV9	TGTGCCAGCAGCGTAAATTACTTGGGAGGTTCGGAGACACCCCTCCACTTT	CASSVNYLGGSETPLHF
12	TRBD1	NA	TRBJ1-2	TRBV7-9	TGTGCCAGCACCGGGACAGACTATGGCTACACCTTC	CASTGTDYGYTF
16	TRBD1	NA	TRBJ1-2	TRBV28	TGTGCCAGCAGTTTAGGTGGAGGGGGCCCAAACTATGGCTACACCTTC	CASSLGGGGPNYGYTF
15	TRBD1	NA	TRBJ1-6	TRBV30	TGTGCCTGGAGTAGGGGGACAGAACAAAATTCACCCCTCCACTTT	CAWSRGTEQNSPLHF
15	NA	NA	TRBJ2-3	TRBV19	TGTGCCAGTAGTATTGATAGCGGAGGCACAGATACGCAGTATTTT	CASSIDSGGTDTQYF
16	TRBD1	NA	TRBJ2-4	TRBV7-9	TGTGCCAGCAGCTTAGTTGGGACAGGGGACAAAAACATTCAGTACTTC	CASSLVGTGDKNIQYF
14	NA	NA	TRBJ2-7	TRBV27	TGTGCCAGCAGTTTATTCGCCTCGCACTACGAGCAGTACTTC	CASSLFASHYEQYF
14	TRBD1	once	TRBJ1-2	TRBV30	TGTGCCTGGAGCAAAGACAGGGGGCAAGGGGGCTACACCTTC	CAWSKDRGQGGYTF
11	NA	NA	TRBJ1-1	TRBV27	TGTGCCAGCAGGGGGGGGACTGAAGCTTTCTTT	CASRGGTEAFF
13	TRBD1	NA	TRBJ1-1	TRBV5-4	TGTGCCAGCAGCGCACAGGGGCCCACTGAAGCTTTCTTT	CASSAQGPTEAFF
12	NA	NA	TRBJ2-7	TRBV5-4	TGTGCCGGCAGCTCAGAATACTACGAGCAGTACTTC	CAGSSEYYEQYF
17	NA	NA	TRBJ2-2	TRBV7-3	TGTGCCAGCAGCCCCTTCGGGGCAGGAGGCCCACGCGGGGAGCTGTTTTTT	CASSPFGAGGPRGELFF
15	NA	NA	TRBJ1-2	TRBV7-2	TGTGCCAGCAGCCCTACTCCGACAGACCCCTATGGCTACACCTTC	CASSPTPTDPYGYTF
14	TRBD2	NA	TRBJ2-1	TRBV28	TGTGCCACCAATCTAGCGGGGGGGCGCTATGAGCAGTTCTTC	CATNLAGGRYEQFF
14	NA	NA	TRBJ2-7	TRBV4-3	NA	CASSTSVGGYEQYF
12	NA	once	TRBJ2-1	TRBV23-1	TGCGCCAGCAGTCAATCGGCCTGTGAGCAGTTCTTC	CASSQSACEQFF
15	NA	NA	TRBJ2-1	TRBV6-5	TGTGCCAGCAGTTACAGGGCTGGAATCTACAATGAGCAGTTCTTC	CASSYRAGIYNEQFF
15	NA	NA	TRBJ2-7	TRBV14	TGTGCCAGCCATCAACAAGGGTATTTTCCCTACGAGCAGTACTTC	CASHQQGYFPYEQYF
16	NA	once	TRBJ2-6	TRBV7-2	TGTGCCAGCAGCTTAGAGGTGAGGGCCGGGGCCAACGTCCTGACTTTC	CASSLEVRAGANVLTF
17	TRBD1	NA	TRBJ1-2	TRBV27	TGTGCCAGCAGTTTCAGGCAAACGCAGGGGGCCAGCTATGGCTACACCTTC	CASSFRQTQGASYGYTF
15	NA	NA	TRBJ2-2	TRBV7-2	TGTGCCAGCAGCTTTTTAGGCAGGTCCACCGGGGAGCTGTTTTTT	CASSFLGRSTGELFF
17	NA	NA	TRBJ1-2	TRBV28	TGTGCCAGTCGCAAGTTCGATACAGGTTTTTGGTACTATGGCTACACCTTC	CASRKFDTGFWYYGYTF
11	NA	NA	TRBJ2-7	TRBV20-1	TGCAGTGCTCCTGTGGGCTACGAGCAGTACTTC	CSAPVGYEQYF
15	NA	few	TRBJ1-2	TRBV5-6	TGTGCCAGCAGCTGGAGCCGACAGGAGTACTATGGCTACACCTTC	CASSWSRQEYYGYTF
17	NA	NA	TRBJ1-1	TRBV4-3	TGCGCCAGCAGCCAAGGACTTTCCGGTGGGACGAACACTGAAGCTTTCTTT	CASSQGLSGGTNTEAFF
14	TRBD1	few	TRBJ1-2	TRBV7-9	TGTGCCAGCACCCCTTCGGACAGGGACTATGGCTACACCTTC	CASTPSDRDYGYTF
15	TRBD2	NA	TRBJ2-7	TRBV6-5	TGTGCCAGCAGTTACAGGGCTAGCGGTTCCTACGAGCAGTACTTC	CASSYRASGSYEQYF
15	NA	NA	TRBJ2-5	TRBV28	TGTGCCAGCAGCCTAGGGGGAGGGGGCGGGGAGACCCAGTACTTC	CASSLGGGGGETQYF
16	NA	NA	TRBJ2-3	TRBV5-4	TGTGCCAGCAGCTTCCGTGGGGGGGCGCACACAGATACGCAGTATTTT	CASSFRGGAHTDTQYF
12	NA	NA	TRBJ2-2	TRBV28	TGTGCCAGCAATCCCAGGGCCGGGGAGCTGTTTTTT	CASNPRAGELFF
16	TRBD2	NA	TRBJ2-5	TRBV5-4	TGTGCCACCCTAGCGGGGGGACGGGGACCTGGGGAGACCCAGTACTTC	CATLAGGRGPGETQYF